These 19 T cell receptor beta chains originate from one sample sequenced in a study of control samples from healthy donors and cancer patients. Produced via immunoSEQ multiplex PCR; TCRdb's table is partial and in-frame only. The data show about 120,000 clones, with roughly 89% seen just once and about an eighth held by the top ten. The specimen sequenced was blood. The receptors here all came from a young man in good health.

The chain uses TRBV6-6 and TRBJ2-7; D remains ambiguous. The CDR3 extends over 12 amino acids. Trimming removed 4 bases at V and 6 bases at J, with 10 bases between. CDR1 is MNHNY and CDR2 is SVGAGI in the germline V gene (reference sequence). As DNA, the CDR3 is TGTGCCAGCAGTTCGCCTTTACGCGAGCAGTACGTC. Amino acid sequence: CASSSPLREQYV.

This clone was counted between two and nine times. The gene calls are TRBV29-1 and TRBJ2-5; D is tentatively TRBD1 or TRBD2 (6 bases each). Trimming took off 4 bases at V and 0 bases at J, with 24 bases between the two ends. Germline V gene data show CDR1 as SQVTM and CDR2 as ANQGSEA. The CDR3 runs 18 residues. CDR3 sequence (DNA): TGCAGCGTTGCGGGGGCCACACGCTCGTCGATATACCAAGAGACCCAGTACTTC. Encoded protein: CSVAGATRSSIYQETQYF.

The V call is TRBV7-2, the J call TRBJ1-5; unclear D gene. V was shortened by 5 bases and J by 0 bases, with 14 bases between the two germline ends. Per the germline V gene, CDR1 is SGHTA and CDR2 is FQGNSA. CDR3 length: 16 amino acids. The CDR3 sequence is CASSARSPDSNQPQHF. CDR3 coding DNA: TGTGCCAGCAGCGCCCGGTCGCCGGATAGCAATCAGCCCCAGCATTTT.

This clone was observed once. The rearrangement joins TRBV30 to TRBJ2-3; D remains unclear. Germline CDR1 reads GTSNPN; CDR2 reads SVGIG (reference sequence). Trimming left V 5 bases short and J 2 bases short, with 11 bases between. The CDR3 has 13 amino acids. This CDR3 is CAWDNLFTDTQYF. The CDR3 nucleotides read TGTGCCTGGGACAACTTATTCACAGATACGCAGTATTTT.

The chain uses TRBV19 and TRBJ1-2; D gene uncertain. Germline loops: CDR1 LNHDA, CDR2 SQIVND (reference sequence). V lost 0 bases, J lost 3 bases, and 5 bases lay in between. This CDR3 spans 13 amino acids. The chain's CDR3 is CASSIEGYYGYTF. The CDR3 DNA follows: TGTGCCAGTAGTATAGAGGGTTACTATGGCTACACCTTC.

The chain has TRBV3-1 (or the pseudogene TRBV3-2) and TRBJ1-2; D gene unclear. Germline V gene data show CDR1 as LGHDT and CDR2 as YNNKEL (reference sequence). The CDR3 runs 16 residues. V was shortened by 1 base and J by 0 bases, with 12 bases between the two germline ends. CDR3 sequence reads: CASSQGGRETNYGYTF. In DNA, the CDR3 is TGTGCCAGCAGCCAAGGTGGTCGAGAAACTAACTATGGCTACACCTTC.

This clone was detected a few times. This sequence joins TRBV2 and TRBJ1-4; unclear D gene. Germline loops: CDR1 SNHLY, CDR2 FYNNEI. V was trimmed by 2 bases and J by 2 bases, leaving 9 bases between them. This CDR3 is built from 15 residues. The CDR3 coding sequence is TGTGCCAGCAGTGAACGCTCGTTCACTAATGAAAAACTGTTTTTT. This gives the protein CASSERSFTNEKLFF. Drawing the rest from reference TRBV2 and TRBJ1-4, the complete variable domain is EPEVTQTPSHQVTQMGQEVILRCVPISNHLYFYWYRQILGQKVEFLVSFYNNEISEKSEIFDDQFSVERPDGSNFTLKIRSTKLEDSAMYFCASSERSFTNEKLFFGSGTQLSVL.

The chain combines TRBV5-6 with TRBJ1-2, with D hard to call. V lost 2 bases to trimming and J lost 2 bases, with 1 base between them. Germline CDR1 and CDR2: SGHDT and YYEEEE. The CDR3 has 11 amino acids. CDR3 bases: TGTGCCAGCAGCTTCAACTATGGCTACACCTTC. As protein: CASSFNYGYTF.

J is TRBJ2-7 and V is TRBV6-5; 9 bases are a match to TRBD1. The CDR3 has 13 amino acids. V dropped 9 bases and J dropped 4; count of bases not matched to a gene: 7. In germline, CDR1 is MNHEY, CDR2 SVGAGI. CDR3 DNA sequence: TGTGCCAGTGAGGACAGGGGCGCTTACGAGCAGTACTTC. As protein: CASEDRGAYEQYF.

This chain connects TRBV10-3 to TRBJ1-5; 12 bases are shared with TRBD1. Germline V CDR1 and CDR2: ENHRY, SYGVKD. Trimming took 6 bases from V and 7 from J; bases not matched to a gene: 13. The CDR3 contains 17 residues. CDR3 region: CAISTTGTGGMGQPQHF. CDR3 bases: TGTGCCATCAGCACGACCGGGACAGGGGGCATGGGACAGCCCCAGCATTTT.

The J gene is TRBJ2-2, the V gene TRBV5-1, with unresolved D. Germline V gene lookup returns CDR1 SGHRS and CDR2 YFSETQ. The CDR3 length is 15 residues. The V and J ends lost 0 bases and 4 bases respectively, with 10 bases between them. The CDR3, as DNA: TGCGCCAGCAGCTTGGGTTCCAGCCCCACCGGGGAGCTGTTTTTT. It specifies CASSLGSSPTGELFF.

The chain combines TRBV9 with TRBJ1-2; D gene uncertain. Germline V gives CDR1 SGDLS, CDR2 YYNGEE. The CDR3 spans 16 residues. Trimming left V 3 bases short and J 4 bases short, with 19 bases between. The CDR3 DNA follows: TGTGCCAGCAGCGGGGCCCTGGGAAGCGAAACCTATGGCTACACCTTC. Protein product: CASSGALGSETYGYTF.

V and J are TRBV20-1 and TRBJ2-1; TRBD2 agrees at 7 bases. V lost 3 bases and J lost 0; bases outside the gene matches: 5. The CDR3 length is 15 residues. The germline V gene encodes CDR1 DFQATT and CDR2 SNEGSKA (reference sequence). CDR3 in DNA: TGCAGTGCTAGTCCCGGGGGGAGCTCCTACAATGAGCAGTTCTTC. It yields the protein CSASPGGSSYNEQFF.

The CDR3 loop reads CSALDTGGQETQYF. CDR3 nucleotides: TGCAGCGCCCTTGATACAGGGGGTCAAGAGACCCAGTACTTC. The chain uses TRBV29-1 and TRBJ2-5; TRBD1 aligns across 8 bases. V lost 7 bases, J lost 2 bases, and 9 bases stayed unmatched. Germline V CDR1 and CDR2: SQVTM, ANQGSEA. This CDR3 has 14 residues.

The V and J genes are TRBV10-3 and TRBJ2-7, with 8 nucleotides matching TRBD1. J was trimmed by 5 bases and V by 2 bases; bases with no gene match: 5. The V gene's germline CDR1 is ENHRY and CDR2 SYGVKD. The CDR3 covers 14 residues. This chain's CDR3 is CAISEQGASNEQYV. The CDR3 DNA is TGTGCCATCAGTGAGCAGGGGGCTTCAAACGAGCAGTACGTC.

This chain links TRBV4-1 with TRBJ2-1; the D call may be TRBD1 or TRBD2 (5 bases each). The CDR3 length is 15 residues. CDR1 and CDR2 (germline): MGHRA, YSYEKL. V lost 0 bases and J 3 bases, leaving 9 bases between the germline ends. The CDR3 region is CASSQDWGNYNEQFF. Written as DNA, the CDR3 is TGCGCCAGCAGCCAAGACTGGGGGAACTACAATGAGCAGTTCTTC.

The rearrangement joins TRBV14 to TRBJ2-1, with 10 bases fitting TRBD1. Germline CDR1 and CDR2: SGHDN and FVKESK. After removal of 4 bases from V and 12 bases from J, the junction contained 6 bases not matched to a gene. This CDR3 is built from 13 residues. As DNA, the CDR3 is TGTGCCAGCAGCCCGGGACAGGGGTCTGCGCAGTTCTTC. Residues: CASSPGQGSAQFF.

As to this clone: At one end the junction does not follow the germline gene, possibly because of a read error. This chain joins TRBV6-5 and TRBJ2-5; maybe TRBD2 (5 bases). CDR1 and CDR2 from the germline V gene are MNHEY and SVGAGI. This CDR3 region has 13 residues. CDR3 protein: CASSAFLPGQRDF. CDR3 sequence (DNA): TGTGCCAGCAGCGCCTTCCTACCGGGCCAGAGGGACTTC.

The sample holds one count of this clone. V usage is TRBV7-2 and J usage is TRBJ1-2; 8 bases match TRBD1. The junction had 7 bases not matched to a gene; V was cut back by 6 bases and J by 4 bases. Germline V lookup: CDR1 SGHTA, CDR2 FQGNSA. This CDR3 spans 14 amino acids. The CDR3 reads CASRPGQEVYGYTF. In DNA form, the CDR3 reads TGTGCCAGCAGGCCGGGACAGGAAGTCTATGGCTACACCTTC.